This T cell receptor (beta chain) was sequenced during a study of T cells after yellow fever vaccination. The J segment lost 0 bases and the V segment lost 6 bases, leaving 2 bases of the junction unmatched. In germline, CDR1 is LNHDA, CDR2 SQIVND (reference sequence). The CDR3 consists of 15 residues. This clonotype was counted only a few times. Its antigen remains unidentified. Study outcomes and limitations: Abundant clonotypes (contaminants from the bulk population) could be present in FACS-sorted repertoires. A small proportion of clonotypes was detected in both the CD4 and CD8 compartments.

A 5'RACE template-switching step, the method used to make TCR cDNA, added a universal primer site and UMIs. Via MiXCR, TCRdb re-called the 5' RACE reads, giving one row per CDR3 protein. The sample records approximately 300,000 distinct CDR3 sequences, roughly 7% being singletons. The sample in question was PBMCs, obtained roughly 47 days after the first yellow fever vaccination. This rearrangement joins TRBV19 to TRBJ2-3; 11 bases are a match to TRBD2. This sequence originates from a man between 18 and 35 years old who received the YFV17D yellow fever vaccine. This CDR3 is CASRRTSGSTDTQYF. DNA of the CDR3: TGTGCCAGTAGACGGACTAGCGGGAGCACAGATACGCAGTATTTT.